Listed below are T cell receptor beta chains from one sample, sequenced in a study of post-analysis software for immune sequencing data. MiXCR, applied by TCRdb to the PCR reads, yields one record per CDR3 protein. The data hold hundreds of thousands of distinct CDR3 sequences, with about 44% observed a single time. The source material was blood. The receptors were gathered from a girl between 10 and 17 years old with multiple sclerosis. Both conserved end residues are part of each CDR3. A D gene is named only where the DNA matches it firmly. Clone size is not always given. Where it is, it says once, few, many or a class for expanded clones.

V,J,D,size,CDR3,DNA
TRBV20-1,TRBJ2-5,NA,NA,CSARDSGDQYF,TGCAGTGCTAGAGATTCAGGGGATCAGTACTTC
TRBV5-1,TRBJ2-7,NA,few,CASRPQGLSAYEQYF,TGCGCCAGCAGACCCCAGGGGCTCTCGGCCTACGAGCAGTACTTC
TRBV6-1,TRBJ1-2,NA,few,CASSERGGFYGYTF,TGTGCCAGCAGTGAACGAGGCGGATTCTATGGCTACACCTTC
TRBV6-5,TRBJ2-5,TRBD1,few,CASRDRDRARGTQYF,TGTGCCAGCAGGGACCGGGACAGGGCTCGGGGGACCCAGTACTTC
TRBV30,TRBJ2-1,NA,NA,CAWKAGFSYNEQFF,TGTGCCTGGAAGGCGGGGTTCTCCTACAATGAGCAGTTCTTC
TRBV11-3,TRBJ2-3,NA,few,CASSLEGMDTQYF,TGTGCCAGCAGCTTAGAAGGGATGGATACGCAGTATTTT
TRBV12-3/TRBV12-4,TRBJ2-1,NA,once,CASTWGERGLAGGYNEQFF,TGTGCCAGCACTTGGGGTGAGAGGGGCCTAGCTGGAGGGTACAATGAGCAGTTCTTC
TRBV25-1,TRBJ2-3,TRBD1,once,CASVPGQENTDTQYF,TGTGCCAGCGTCCCGGGACAGGAGAACACAGATACGCAGTATTTT
TRBV20-1,TRBJ2-7,NA,few,CSASKRGYEQYF,TGCAGTGCTAGTAAAAGGGGATACGAGCAGTACTTC
TRBV27,TRBJ2-5,TRBD2,few,CASTKRGGLQETQYF,TGTGCCAGCACCAAACGGGGGGGGCTCCAAGAGACCCAGTACTTC
TRBV20-1,TRBJ2-3,TRBD2,few,CSARGSGGAVSTDTQYF,TGCAGTGCTAGAGGAAGCGGGGGGGCCGTGAGCACAGATACGCAGTATTTT
TRBV7-7,TRBJ2-3,NA,NA,CASSLTPTDTQYF,TGTGCTAGCAGCTTGACTCCCACAGATACGCAGTATTTT
TRBV4-2,TRBJ1-2,NA,few,CASSQVGGRQAILYGYTF,TGTGCCAGCAGCCAAGTTGGAGGCCGACAGGCGATCCTCTATGGCTACACCTTC
TRBV6-5,TRBJ1-5,NA,NA,CASSYADPLHSNQPQHF,TGTGCCAGCAGTTATGCGGACCCTCTTCATTCCAATCAGCCCCAGCATTTT
TRBV7-7,TRBJ2-7,TRBD2,few,CASSPSPLANEQYF,TGTGCTAGCAGCCCCTCGCCACTAGCGAACGAGCAGTACTTC
TRBV27,TRBJ2-7,NA,NA,CASRGSWQPGEQYF,TGTGCCAGCAGAGGTTCCTGGCAGCCCGGAGAGCAGTACTTC
TRBV20-1,TRBJ2-5,TRBD2,few,CSVGLAETQYF,TGCAGCGTCGGACTAGCGGAGACCCAGTACTTC
TRBV11-2,TRBJ2-5,NA,NA,CASRRDRPAETQYF,TGTGCCAGCAGAAGAGACAGGCCGGCAGAGACCCAGTACTTC
TRBV20-1,TRBJ2-7,TRBD2,NA,CSGAGREGEQYF,TGCAGTGGTGCTGGCCGGGAGGGGGAGCAGTACTTC
TRBV12-3/TRBV12-4,TRBJ2-4,NA,NA,CASSLVRTEICKNIQYF,TGTGCCAGCAGTTTAGTCAGGACCGAAATATGCAAAAACATTCAGTACTTC
TRBV10-3,TRBJ2-3,TRBD2,NA,CATGLAGGSDTQYF,TGTGCCACCGGCCTGGCGGGAGGATCAGATACGCAGTATTTT
TRBV10-3,TRBJ2-3,TRBD2,NA,CAISVTSGTDTQYF,TGTGCCATCAGTGTGACTAGCGGCACAGATACGCAGTATTTT
TRBV6-5,TRBJ1-6,NA,few,CASSGRASSPLHF,TGTGCCAGCAGTGGTCGGGCTTCAAGCCCCCTCCACTTT
TRBV3-1,TRBJ2-1,TRBD2,few,CASSRRGSGSYNEQFF,TGTGCCAGCAGCAGGAGGGGCAGCGGGAGCTACAATGAGCAGTTCTTC
TRBV7-8,TRBJ2-1,TRBD2,NA,CASSGSRGGSSYNEQFF,TGTGCCAGCAGCGGGTCTCGGGGCGGGAGCTCCTACAATGAGCAGTTCTTC
TRBV10-2,TRBJ2-7,NA,NA,CAKGEDYEQYF,TGCGCCAAAGGGGAGGACTACGAGCAGTACTTC
TRBV4-1,TRBJ1-1,NA,NA,CASSQVMVTEAFF,TGCGCCAGCAGCCAAGTAATGGTCACTGAAGCTTTCTTT
TRBV10-3,TRBJ1-2,TRBD1,NA,CAISPTGAGGYTF,TGTGCCATCAGCCCGACAGGGGCGGGTGGCTACACCTTC
TRBV12-3/TRBV12-4,TRBJ2-3,NA,NA,CASSPYVATDTQYF,TGTGCCAGCAGTCCCTATGTAGCCACAGATACGCAGTATTTT